One sample yielded the 29 T cell receptor beta chains listed below, sequenced in a study of T-cell memory formation after mild COVID-19 (TCRdb year 2021). Library prep was done by 5' RACE. Sequencing used an Illumina NovaSeq 6000. TCRdb itself trimmed the public reads at Q25 with fastp, ran MiXCR and retained productive beta chains. Each record represents a unique CDR3 protein, reported with the most common genes and DNA among its rows. Across this sample there are 300,000 to 350,000 distinct CDR3 sequences, with 19% seen only once. Roughly 21% of the sample goes to the ten largest clones. The sequencing sample was made of PBMCs or a T cell subset sorted from them (not recorded which). The receptor source for this set is a young man who had mild COVID-19 (a few samples of this study predate the infection). The sample titles of this study are shuffled in the database, so cell type and time point are left out; the donor was told from shared clones.

There are a few counts of this clonotype. The chain recombines TRBV2 with TRBJ2-4; possible D gene TRBD1, 6 bases. The CDR3 runs 15 residues. V lost 5 bases and J lost 1, with 12 bases in between. Germline assignment: CDR1 SNHLY and CDR2 FYNNEI. The CDR3 region is CASSYRVVAKNIQYF. DNA of the CDR3: TGTGCCAGCAGTTACAGGGTAGTGGCCAAAAACATTCAGTACTTC.

The chain joins TRBV19 to TRBJ2-2, with D uncertain. Germline assignment: CDR1 LNHDA and CDR2 SQIVND (reference sequence). The CDR3 is 15 amino acids. The V gene lost 4 bases and the J gene lost 6 bases, with 15 bases spanning the gap. The CDR3 is CASSSQAIGSGELFF. CDR3 sequence (DNA): TGTGCCAGTAGTAGTCAGGCGATTGGCTCCGGGGAGCTGTTTTTT. The complete variable domain, with remaining parts taken from reference TRBV19 and TRBJ2-2, reads DGGITQSPKYLFRKEGQNVTLSCEQNLNHDAMYWYRQDPGQGLRLIYYSQIVNDFQKGDIAEGYSVSREKKESFPLTVTSAQKNPTAFYLCASSSQAIGSGELFFGEGSRLTVL.

This clonotype showed up just a few times. For the CDR3, the DNA is TGCGCCAGCAGCTTGGGGGGGTGGCAGCCCCAGCATTTT. Translated: CASSLGGWQPQHF. This chain uses TRBV5-1 with TRBJ1-5; D perhaps matches TRBD1 (5 bases). Germline V lookup: CDR1 SGHRS, CDR2 YFSETQ. The CDR3 is 13 residues long. V was trimmed by 0 bases and J by 7 bases, leaving 8 bases between them.

V usage is TRBV11-2 and J usage is TRBJ2-3; 9 nucleotides align to TRBD2. The CDR3 sequence is 14 residues long. V gave up 5 bases and J gave up 5 bases; unmatched junction bases: 5. In germline, CDR1 is SGHAT, CDR2 FQNNGV. Here the CDR3 DNA reads TGTGCCAGCAGCCGCGGGGGGGCCGAAGATACGCAGTATTTT. This encodes CASSRGGAEDTQYF.

This clonotype was seen a few times. V gene TRBV7-9 combines with J gene TRBJ2-7; D call uncertain. The germline V and J ends were trimmed by 4 bases and 6 bases, with 13 bases remaining between them. Looked up from germline, CDR1 is SEHNR and CDR2 is FQNEAQ (reference sequence). This CDR3 spans 13 amino acids. CDR3 coding DNA: TGTGCCAGCAGCTCGGCCAGGACCTCCGAGCAGTACGTC. Its translation: CASSSARTSEQYV.

The chain has TRBV9 and TRBJ2-2; no definite D call. This CDR3 has 13 residues. Trimming pared 0 bases from V and 8 bases from J, leaving 8 bases between. CDR1 and CDR2 from the germline V gene are SGDLS and YYNGEE. The CDR3 nucleotides read TGTGCCAGCAGCGTAGGAGTTTCGGGGGAGCTGTTTTTT. Translated, it gives CASSVGVSGELFF.

The chain recombines TRBV7-9 with TRBJ1-1; D gene ambiguous. This CDR3 is 14 amino acids long. CDR1 and CDR2 (germline): SEHNR, FQNEAQ (reference sequence). V was pared by 5 bases and J by 1 base, with 11 bases between. CDR3 sequence (DNA): TGTGCCAGCAGCGCGAGGAGCCGGAACACTGAAGCTTTCTTT. Its translation: CASSARSRNTEAFF.

This clonotype was recorded at least ten times. The J gene is TRBJ2-6, the V gene TRBV4-3; D is ambiguous. Germline assignment: CDR1 LGHNA and CDR2 YSLEER. Trimming removed 0 bases at V and 0 bases at J, with 6 bases between. This CDR3 has 16 amino acids. In DNA, the CDR3 is TGCGCCAGCAGCCAAGAGTCCGCCTCTGGGGCCAACGTCCTGACTTTC. Its translation is CASSQESASGANVLTF.

This clonotype was seen a handful of times. The V call is TRBV5-1, the J call TRBJ2-5; 12 positions agree with TRBD2. CDR1 is SGHRS, CDR2 YFSETQ, per germline. The V gene end was trimmed by 0 bases and the J gene end by 3 bases; junction bases not matched to a gene: 9. This CDR3 has 18 amino acids. The CDR3 region is CASSLDLPASGGEETQYF. CDR3 DNA: TGCGCCAGCAGCTTGGACCTTCCGGCTAGCGGGGGGGAAGAGACCCAGTACTTC.

This clonotype was observed a few times. The chain carries TRBV18 and TRBJ2-3; 8 bases line up with TRBD2. Germline values: CDR1 KGHSH, CDR2 LQKENI. CDR3 size: 16 residues. V shed 3 bases and J 3 bases; nucleotides not matched to a gene: 8. The CDR3 loop is CASSPGGGLRTDTQYF. The CDR3, as DNA: TGTGCCAGCTCACCCGGCGGGGGGCTAAGGACAGATACGCAGTATTTT. Filled out from reference TRBV18 and TRBJ2-3, the complete variable domain reads NAGVMQNPRHLVRRRGQEARLRCSPMKGHSHVYWYRQLPEEGLKFMVYLQKENIIDESGMPKERFSAEFPKEGPSILRIQQVVRGDSAAYFCASSPGGGLRTDTQYFGPGTRLTVL.

This clonotype was observed a handful of times. The V and J genes are TRBV28 and TRBJ2-7; D possibly corresponds to TRBD1 (6 bases). Germline V gives CDR1 MDHEN, CDR2 SYDVKM. Trimming stripped 0 bases from V and 1 base from J, with 10 bases between. The CDR3 covers 15 residues. Here the CDR3 reads CASSLWQGQSYEQYF. In DNA form, the CDR3 reads TGTGCCAGCAGTTTATGGCAGGGGCAGTCCTACGAGCAGTACTTC.

This chain connects TRBV5-1 to TRBJ2-1, with D uncertain. Trimming pared 0 bases from V and 6 bases from J, leaving 7 bases between. This CDR3 is built from 13 residues. Germline values: CDR1 SGHRS, CDR2 YFSETQ. In DNA form, the CDR3 reads TGCGCCAGCAGCTTGGCGGCAGTCAATGAGCAGTTCTTC. This encodes CASSLAAVNEQFF.

The rearrangement links TRBV15 to TRBJ1-5; D might be TRBD1 (5 bases). This CDR3 has 15 residues. The germline V and J ends were trimmed by 2 bases and 2 bases, with 10 bases remaining between them. CDR1 is LNHNV and CDR2 is YYDKDF in the germline V gene (reference sequence). CDR3 sequence (DNA): TGTGCCACCAGCAGAATAGGGGAGGGCAATCAGCCCCAGCATTTT. Amino acid sequence: CATSRIGEGNQPQHF.

This chain joins TRBV9 and TRBJ1-6, with D unclear. The CDR3 consists of 14 residues. The germline V and J ends were trimmed by 3 bases and 7 bases, with 11 bases remaining between them. CDR1 and CDR2 (germline): SGDLS, YYNGEE. The CDR3 DNA reads TGTGCCAGCAGCGCCACCGACCCCAATTCACCCCTCCACTTT. This codes for CASSATDPNSPLHF.

This clonotype came up a few times. This chain connects TRBV6-2 or TRBV6-3 to TRBJ2-1; possibly TRBD1 for D (6 bases). CDR3 length: 17 residues. Germline V gene data show CDR1 as MNHEY and CDR2 as SVGEGT. Trimming removed 0 bases at V and 8 bases at J, with 20 bases between. The CDR3 coding sequence is TGTGCCAGCAGTTACTCGATCGTACGAGGGGGATGGGATGAGCAGTTCTTC. Encoded protein: CASSYSIVRGGWDEQFF.

This chain links TRBV6-2 or TRBV6-3 with TRBJ2-7; D is undetermined. CDR3 length: 14 amino acids. V lost 4 bases, J lost 0 bases, and 10 bases lay in between. Per the germline V gene, CDR1 is MNHEY and CDR2 is SVGEGT. CDR3 loop: CASSSRTDSYEQYF. In DNA, the CDR3 is TGTGCCAGCAGTTCCCGGACGGACTCCTACGAGCAGTACTTC.

This clonotype was found a few times. This sequence joins TRBV27 and TRBJ2-3; 10 bases are a match to TRBD2. Germline assignment: CDR1 MNHEY and CDR2 SMNVEV (reference sequence). The junction had 6 bases not matched to a gene; V was cut back by 8 bases and J by 4 bases. This CDR3 spans 14 amino acids. The CDR3 nucleotides are TGTGCCAGCTACAGCGGGGGGGCCGCAGATACGCAGTATTTT. This translates into CASYSGGAADTQYF.

In its sample, this clonotype was seen a few times. The J gene is TRBJ2-5, the V gene TRBV12-3 or TRBV12-4; D might be TRBD1 (6 bases). The CDR3 loop spans 13 amino acids. V was clipped by 3 bases and J by 5 bases, with 10 bases between them. In nucleotides, the CDR3 is TGTGCCAGCAGTTTTTACAGGGTTGAGACCCAGTACTTC. It codes for CASSFYRVETQYF.

This clonotype was detected a few times. The V call is TRBV20-1, the J call TRBJ1-2; TRBD1 matches at 7 bases. V shed 1 base and J 5 bases; nucleotides not matched to a gene: 16. Germline V CDR1 and CDR2: DFQATT, SNEGSKA (reference sequence). The CDR3 length is 17 residues. The CDR3 DNA follows: TGCAGTGCTAGAGGGGAACAGGGGTCCGCACAGAGTTATGGCTACACCTTC. It encodes CSARGEQGSAQSYGYTF.

This clonotype was picked up a small number of times. The gene calls are TRBV28 and TRBJ1-1; D unresolved. Per germline, CDR1 MDHEN and CDR2 SYDVKM. This CDR3 is built from 11 residues. Trimming stripped 4 bases from V and 4 bases from J, with 4 bases between. CDR3 nucleotide sequence: TGTGCCAGCAGTTCCCGCACTGAAGCTTTCTTT. This sequence encodes CASSSRTEAFF.

The chain couples TRBV6-5 to TRBJ1-2; D unclear. The CDR3 spans 13 residues. Germline CDR1 MNHEY, CDR2 SVGAGI. V was cut by 2 bases and J by 6 bases, with 10 bases left in between. This chain's CDR3 is CASSYSARDGYTF. The CDR3 nucleotides are TGTGCCAGCAGTTACAGTGCACGGGATGGCTACACCTTC.

This chain joins TRBV5-1 and TRBJ1-1; D gene unclear. The CDR3 length is 16 residues. V dropped 0 bases and J dropped 6 bases, with 18 bases sitting between them. Germline CDR1 and CDR2: SGHRS and YFSETQ. The CDR3 DNA is TGCGCCAGCAGCTTGGTTCAGCAAACATATGGGGCTGAAGCTTTCTTT. Translating it yields CASSLVQQTYGAEAFF.

This clonotype showed up just a few times. The J gene is TRBJ2-5, the V gene TRBV7-6; D unresolved. This CDR3 region has 17 residues. The germline V gene encodes CDR1 SGHVS and CDR2 FNYEAQ. V lost 1 base and J lost 2, with 17 bases in between. CDR3 sequence: CASSLVVGEGPQETQYF. In DNA, the CDR3 is TGTGCCAGCAGCTTAGTCGTTGGGGAAGGTCCGCAAGAGACCCAGTACTTC.

This clonotype has a handful of counts. The CDR3, as DNA: TGCAGTGCTCGTTCCGGGACAGTACAAAACATTCAGTACTTC. Its translation is CSARSGTVQNIQYF. This chain connects TRBV20-1 to TRBJ2-4, with TRBD1 identical over 7 bases. The V segment lost 5 bases and the J segment 5 bases; nucleotides outside the gene matches: 9. Germline CDR1 and CDR2: DFQATT and SNEGSKA (reference sequence). There are 14 residues in the CDR3.

The chain combines TRBV12-3 or TRBV12-4 with TRBJ2-7; maybe TRBD2 (5 bases). The V and J ends lost 5 bases and 2 bases respectively, with 10 bases between them. The length of the CDR3 is 13 residues. The CDR3 bases are TGTGCCAGCAGTACCGGGAAAGCCTACGAGCAGTACTTC. This gives the protein CASSTGKAYEQYF.

This clonotype was found a few times. The chain employs TRBV5-1 and TRBJ1-1; weak D call: TRBD1 (5 bases). CDR1 SGHRS and CDR2 YFSETQ come from the germline V gene. The CDR3 extends over 14 amino acids. Trimming removed 6 bases from V and 4 bases from J, with 16 bases in between. The CDR3 protein is CASTSQGATTEAFF. DNA of the CDR3: TGCGCCAGCACTTCGCAGGGAGCAACCACTGAAGCTTTCTTT.

This clonotype was detected ten times or more. This rearrangement joins TRBV7-9 to TRBJ2-1, with 7 bases matching TRBD2. The germline V gene has CDR1 SEHNR and CDR2 FQNEAQ (reference sequence). The V and J ends lost 7 bases and 4 bases, in that order; junction bases with no gene match: 10. The CDR3 has 15 residues. The CDR3 DNA is TGTGCCAGCACTGGAGGAGCGGGGTCGTACAATGAGCAGTTCTTC. This encodes CASTGGAGSYNEQFF. Together with reference TRBV7-9 and TRBJ2-1, the CDR3 gives the full variable domain: DTGVSQNPRHKITKRGQNVTFRCDPISEHNRLYWYRQTLGQGPEFLTYFQNEAQLEKSRLLSDRFSAERPKGSFSTLEIQRTEQGDSAMYLCASTGGAGSYNEQFFGPGTRLTVL.

This clonotype was picked up a small number of times. The chain recombines TRBV6-2 or TRBV6-3 with TRBJ2-7; D gene unclear. Looked up from germline, CDR1 is MNHEY and CDR2 is SVGEGT. The ends were cut back, 6 bases at V and 3 bases at J, with 12 bases in the middle. The CDR3 is made up of 13 amino acids. The CDR3 DNA reads as TGTGCCAGCAGAGGAACCCGGGTCTACGAGCAGTACGTC. Its protein product is CASRGTRVYEQYV.

CDR3 sequence reads: CASRVGGDGYTF. The CDR3 DNA follows: TGTGCCAGCAGGGTAGGCGGGGATGGCTACACCTTC. The chain uses TRBV12-3 or TRBV12-4 and TRBJ1-2, with D hard to call. The CDR3 has 12 residues. V dropped 6 bases and J dropped 6 bases, with 11 bases sitting between them.